This TCR beta chain was captured in a study of blood T cell repertoires in COVID-19 (dated by TCRdb to the early 2020s). Turning to the overall study: The collaborator samples originated in the United States, Italy and Spain and spanned the acute and convalescent phases of COVID-19. The prospective study material was composed of cDNA or gDNA derived from T cells, B-cell-depleted T cells, or PBMCs. Subjects who had been exposed to COVID-19, were actively infected with it, or had recovered from it provided the deeply sampled blood TCRbeta repertoires that made up the dataset. A freely available public database, intended as a resource for researchers studying the immune response to SARS-CoV-2, is where the repertoires were released. The samples were drawn from two sources: the first 160 participants of the ongoing ImmuneRACE study, and 1,200 or so subjects contributed by 6 global collaborators. A de-identified subject ID, COVID-19 status, age in years and sex were almost always included in the sample metadata. HLA class I and class II types, where available, came from metadata supplied by the sample provider rather than from assay-based typing.

Turning to this clone: Its binding antigen is unknown. Nothing much larger sits one base from this clone, and base qualities are not available.

TCRbeta CDR3 regions were amplified from genomic DNA by means of the immunoSEQ Assay, a bias-controlled multiplex PCR. Concerning the study's data processing: Nucleated cell counts per sample were estimated from amplification of reference gene primers within the assay. To quantify the absolute abundance of each unique TCRbeta CDR3 rearrangement, sequence reads were collapsed and filtered. Productive Simpson clonality was computed per sample as the square root of Simpson's diversity index over productive rearrangements. In its TCRdb copy, this immuneACCESS table keeps in-frame sequences only and misses some clones. Where compared with another copy, unresolved V genes explain less than half of these, and the others have no known cause. V and J calls and clone size are as listed in that table; D and trimming were resolved from the DNA. The sample records about 130,000 clones, about 85% of which are singletons. The ten top clones hold about 4.3% of the sample.

Collaborating institutions collected whole blood in K2EDTA tubes following their own protocols. For TCRbeta analysis, collaborators shipped samples as frozen whole blood, isolated PBMCs, or DNA extracted from either of those sample types. Per the germline V gene, WSHSY is the CDR1 and SAAADI is the CDR2. A distance of 12 bases separates the germline ends of V and J, which lose 3 bases and 1 base respectively. From its cysteine to its phenylalanine, the CDR3 spans 16 amino acids. Of the read, only the CDR3 DNA is kept; its 48 bases are in frame from base 1. Overall study outcomes, separate from this receptor: The quantity of clinical and demographic metadata differed by source and by participant and was supplied without curation.

Material: peripheral blood. The sequence came from a human donor in a cohort sampled during active COVID-19. The chain links TRBV10-2 with TRBJ2-2, with the D gene too uncertain to name. The CDR3 loop reads CASSDPRRRNTGELFF. The DNA is TGCGCCAGCAGTGATCCCCGACGGAGGAACACCGGGGAGCTGTTTTTT.